Listed below are T cell receptor beta chains from one sample, sequenced in a study of long-term antiretroviral therapy in people with HIV. The method was immunoSEQ multiplex PCR; TCRdb's version includes in-frame clones alone and lacks a portion of them. Counted here are tens of thousands of clones, 90% to 95% occurring once; the ten biggest clones make up under 10%. Source: unsorted PBMCs, taken 7.6 years after starting antiretroviral therapy. The receptor set was obtained from a woman in her thirties or forties with HIV. Each CDR3 is given without its conserved first and last residue. The order of the fields is V gene, J gene, CDR3 protein.

TRBV19	TRBJ1-2	ASSTTGGYGYT
TRBV7-3	TRBJ2-2	ASSLTGQRSAGELF
TRBV5-4	TRBJ2-1	ASSLGGIYNEQF
TRBV6-5	TRBJ1-6	ASSYLTKNSPLH
TRBV2	TRBJ1-2	ASSEREGANYGYT
TRBV5-1	TRBJ2-5	ASSGQGGTQETQY
TRBV10-3	TRBJ1-2	AIGQGPGNYGYT
TRBV4-3	TRBJ2-1	ASSQDQAGGRRVYNEQF
TRBV5-1	TRBJ1-6	ASSLDVELNSPLH
TRBV14	TRBJ2-7	ASSPNFYEQY
TRBV6-5	TRBJ2-3	ASRRQGAYSDTQY
TRBV5-1	TRBJ1-1	ASSLLQGGNTEAF
TRBV2	TRBJ1-1	ASLRVGNTEAF
TRBV6-5	TRBJ1-2	ASSYPDDGYT
TRBV25-1	TRBJ1-1	ASSKTGGGTEAF
TRBV7-3	TRBJ2-1	ASSLGIPNEQF
TRBV7-2	TRBJ2-5	ASSLGGQGRRETQY
TRBV14	TRBJ2-5	ASSRSSGGPRYQETQY
TRBV27	TRBJ2-7	ASSLKGQGYEQY
TRBV19	TRBJ1-2	ASSTHGTGFGYT
TRBV9	TRBJ2-7	ASSVAGGGADYEQY
TRBV19	TRBJ1-5	ASNAGTAVGQPQH
TRBV5-1	TRBJ1-4	ASSRDSSQEKLF
TRBV4-1	TRBJ2-7	ASSLQGEGLSSYEQY
TRBV2	.	ASRGGGYEQY